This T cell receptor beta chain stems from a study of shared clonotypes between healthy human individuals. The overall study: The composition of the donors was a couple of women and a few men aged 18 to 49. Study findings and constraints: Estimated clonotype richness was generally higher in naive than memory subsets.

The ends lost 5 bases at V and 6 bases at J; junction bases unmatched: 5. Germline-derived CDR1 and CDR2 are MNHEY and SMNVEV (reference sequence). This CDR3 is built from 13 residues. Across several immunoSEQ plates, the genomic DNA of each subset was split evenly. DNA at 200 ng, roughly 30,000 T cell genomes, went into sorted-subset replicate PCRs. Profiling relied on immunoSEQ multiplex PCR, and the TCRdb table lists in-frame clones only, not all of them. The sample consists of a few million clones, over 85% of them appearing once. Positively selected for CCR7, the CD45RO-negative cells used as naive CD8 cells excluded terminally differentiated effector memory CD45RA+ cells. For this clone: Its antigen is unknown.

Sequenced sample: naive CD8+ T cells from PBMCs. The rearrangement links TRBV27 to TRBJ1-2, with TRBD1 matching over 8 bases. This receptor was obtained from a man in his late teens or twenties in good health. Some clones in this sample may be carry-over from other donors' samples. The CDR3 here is CASSADRVDGYTF. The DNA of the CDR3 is TGTGCCAGCAGTGCGGACAGGGTTGATGGCTACACCTTC.